This T cell receptor beta chain came from a study of blood T cells in healthy people across ages. Whole-study findings and limits: Unknown CMV status may confound age-related changes in expanded clones. Strongly correlated with naive T cell percentage was TCR beta diversity. Total diversity from one million sequenced T cells was likely underestimated.

CDR1 and CDR2 (germline): SQVTM, ANQGSEA. This CDR3 is built from 13 residues. V gave up 8 bases and J gave up 5 bases, with 18 bases separating them. This clonotype was observed a few times. Its target is unknown. It was with a sample-barcoded 5' primer and a J-beta primer mix that a second PCR of roughly 7 to 12 cycles was run. TCRdb re-analysed the 5' RACE reads in MiXCR, keeping a single row per CDR3 protein. Seen here are about 670,000 distinct CDR3 sequences, approximately 40% observed once, and the top ten hold 25% to 30%. Sequences were obtained from blood. The chain couples TRBV29-1 to TRBJ2-5, with D maybe TRBD1 (5 bases). The sequence was obtained from a man older than 75 in good health. The CDR3 bases are TGCAGCCACACGGTAGGGGTAGGGGAGACCCAGTACTTC. This translates into CSHTVGVGETQYF.